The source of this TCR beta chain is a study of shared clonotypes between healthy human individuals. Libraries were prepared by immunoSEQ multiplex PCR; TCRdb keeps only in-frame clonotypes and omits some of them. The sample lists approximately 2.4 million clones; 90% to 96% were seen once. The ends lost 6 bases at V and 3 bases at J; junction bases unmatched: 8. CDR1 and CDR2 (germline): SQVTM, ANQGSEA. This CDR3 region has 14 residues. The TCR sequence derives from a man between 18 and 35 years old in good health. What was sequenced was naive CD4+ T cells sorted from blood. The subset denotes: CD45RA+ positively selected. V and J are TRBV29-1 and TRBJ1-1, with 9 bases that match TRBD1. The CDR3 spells CSVLPGQGYTEAFF. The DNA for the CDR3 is TGCAGCGTCTTACCGGGACAGGGATACACTGAAGCTTTCTTT.